The subject of this entry is one TCR beta chain. This clonotype was found a few times. It has no known antigen specificity. The junction departs from germline at one end; a sequencing error may be responsible. The CDR3 holds 15 amino acids from the cysteine to the phenylalanine. Only the CDR3 part of the read is kept: 45 bases, read in frame from the first base. The CDR1 and CDR2 encoded by the germline V gene (reference sequence) are SGHNT and YYREEE. Using a constant-region primer and ProtoScript II reverse transcriptase, TCRbeta-specific cDNA was reverse-transcribed from 400 to 550 ng total RNA. The TCRbeta libraries were prepared through three rounds of nested multiplex PCR following a slightly modified ARM-PCR procedure. Each of the first two PCR rounds ran for roughly 9 cycles and used multiplex TRBV1-TRBV30 forward primers together with a Cbeta reverse primer. Sample barcodes and Illumina adapters were added in a final 25-cycle PCR with Deep VentR polymerase. Before sequencing, amplicons between 200 and 500 bp were purified from gel using a QIAquick gel extraction kit. An Illumina HiSeq 2500 was used to sequence the TCRbeta amplicons, generating 250-bp paired-end reads. The authors processed their data as follows. Quality trimming of reads was performed with Trimmomatic v0.33, and paired reads were merged with FLASH v1.2.11 so that full CDR3 sequences could be recovered. V, D and J germline segments were assigned to the rearranged TCRbeta sequences using MiGEC v1.2.1b. Clonotype statistics, along with Shannon-Wiener diversity indices, were calculated using VDJtools v1.0.0. Except for diversity analysis, only each sample's 250 most abundant clonotypes were used in subsequent analyses to reduce sampling bias. TCRdb reran the public reads through fastp at Q25 and MiXCR, keeping productive beta chains. When rows share a CDR3 protein, they turn into one entry using the most common DNA and genes. The V and J calls reflect TCRdb's pipeline rather than the authors' work. The sample contains 60,000 to 90,000 distinct CDR3 sequences, approximately 70% of them found a single time. The ten largest clones capture around a quarter of the sample.

The sample originates from a study of tumor-infiltrating lymphocytes in primary liver carcinoma (dated by TCRdb to the late 2010s). Background for the entire study: The five patients, three men and two women aged 30 to 69 years, had hepatocellular carcinoma (four) or combined HCC and intrahepatic cholangiocarcinoma (one). Repertoires from technical replicates were highly reproducible, with mean shared-clone rates approximately 0.92 and correlation coefficients above 0.95. The tumors of the five patients were staged as T1-T3 N0M0, with maximum diameters ranging from roughly 4 to 11 cm. The roughly 25 tumor region samples were profiled with Agilent mRNA microarrays so that TCRbeta repertoire diversity could be related to the local molecular phenotype. Each sample produced roughly 3.65 to 8 million productive TCRbeta reads, and read depth showed no significant difference between tissue types. A total of about 35 specimens from 5 patients, comprising some 25 tumor regions, 5 adjacent noncancerous liver tissues and 5 peripheral blood samples, were covered by TCRbeta repertoire sequencing. Across five regions of each liver tumor, along with adjacent normal tissue and blood, the study brought together TCRbeta repertoire sequencing, expression microarrays and whole-exome sequencing.

Findings and caveats that apply to the study as a whole: Bulk unsorted samples precluded comparing CD4+ and CD8+ T cell repertoires. The top 250 clones made up a significantly larger repertoire fraction in tumors than in blood (p = 0.039). Because sequencing covered only the TCR beta chain and unpaired alpha chains were not captured, true repertoire diversity is likely underestimated. Pairs of tumor regions showed greater repertoire overlap (mean 36%) than tumor-adjacent pairs (roughly 17%) or tumor-blood pairs (roughly 15%), which is consistent with antigen-driven expansion. Only 4 or 5 patients were included in the study, and the authors note that the findings should be validated in a larger study. Only roughly 7-25% of top clones appeared in all five regions of a tumor, which suggests that tumor-infiltrating T cells are spatially heterogeneous.

Without any cell sorting, total RNA and DNA were extracted together from around 20-30 mg of bulk tissue using the AllPrep DNA/RNA mini kit. A few patients with histopathologically diagnosed primary liver carcinoma underwent surgical resection in China between November 2015 and 2016. Patients had chronic HBV infection and were treatment-naive at sampling. Five spatially separated regions were sampled from each tumor: the superior, inferior, left-lateral and right-lateral poles, plus the tumor centre. More than 75% viable tumor cells were found by histology in every tumor sample. Fresh tumor and adjacent tissue pieces were bisected, with one half stored in RNAlater at -80 degrees C and the other half sent for histology.

Sequencing used liver tumor tissue from sampling region 4. The cell subset or site label here, explained by the study, means: tumor region T4, right-lateral pole. Recombination connected TRBV5-4 to TRBJ2-1; TRBD2 agrees with 10 junctional bases. The receptor's source is a middle-aged man with primary liver carcinoma and hepatitis B virus infection. This receptor carries the CDR3 CASSPGLARKSEQFF. The nucleotide sequence is TGCGCCAGCAGCCCGGGACTAGCGAGAAAGAGTGAGCAGTTCTTC.